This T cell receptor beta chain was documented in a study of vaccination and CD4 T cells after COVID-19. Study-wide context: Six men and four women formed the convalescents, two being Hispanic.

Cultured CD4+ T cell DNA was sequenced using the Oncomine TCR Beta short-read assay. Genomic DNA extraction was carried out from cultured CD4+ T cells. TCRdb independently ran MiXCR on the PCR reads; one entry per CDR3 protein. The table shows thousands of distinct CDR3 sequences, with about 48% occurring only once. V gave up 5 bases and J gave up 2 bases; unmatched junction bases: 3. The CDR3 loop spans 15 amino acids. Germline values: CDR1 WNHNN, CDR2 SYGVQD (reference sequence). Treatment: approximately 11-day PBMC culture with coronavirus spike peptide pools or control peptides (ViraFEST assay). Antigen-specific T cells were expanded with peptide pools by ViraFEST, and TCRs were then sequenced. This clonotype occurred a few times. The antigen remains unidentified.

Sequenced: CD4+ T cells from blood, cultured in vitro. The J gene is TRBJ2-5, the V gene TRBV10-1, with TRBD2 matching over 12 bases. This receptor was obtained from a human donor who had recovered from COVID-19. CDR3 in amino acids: CASSSGTSGQETQYF. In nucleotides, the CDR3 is TGCGCCAGCAGTTCCGGGACTAGCGGGCAAGAGACCCAGTACTTC.